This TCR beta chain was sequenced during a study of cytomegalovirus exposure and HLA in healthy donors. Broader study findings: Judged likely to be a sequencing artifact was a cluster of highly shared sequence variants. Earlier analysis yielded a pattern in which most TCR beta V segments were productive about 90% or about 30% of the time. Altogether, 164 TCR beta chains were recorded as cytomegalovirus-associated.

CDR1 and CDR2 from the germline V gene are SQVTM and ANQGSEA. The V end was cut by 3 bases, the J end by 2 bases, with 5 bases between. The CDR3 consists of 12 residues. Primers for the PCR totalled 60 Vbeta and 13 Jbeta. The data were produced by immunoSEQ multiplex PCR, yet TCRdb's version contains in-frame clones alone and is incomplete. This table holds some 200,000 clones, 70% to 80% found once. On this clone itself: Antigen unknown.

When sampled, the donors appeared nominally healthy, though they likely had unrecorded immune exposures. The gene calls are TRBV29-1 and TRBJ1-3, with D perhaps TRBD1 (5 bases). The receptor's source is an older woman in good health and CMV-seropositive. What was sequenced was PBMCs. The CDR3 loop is CSVETAGNTIYF. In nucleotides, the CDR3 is TGCAGCGTTGAGACAGCTGGAAACACCATATATTTT.